This is a list of T cell receptor beta chains from one sample in a study of blood T cells in healthy people across ages. TCRdb ran MiXCR on the 5' RACE reads and lists one entry per CDR3 protein. The sample lists fewer than 750,000 distinct CDR3 sequences, 40% to 65% occurring once. Sequenced material: blood. Source of these receptors: an elderly woman in good health. The conserved cysteine and the conserved F or W are not part of the CDR3 here. The order of the fields is V gene, J gene, CDR3 protein.

>TRBV25-1|TRBJ2-7
ASSGFLTGGYEQY
>TRBV10-3|TRBJ1-1
AISATGVSMNTEAF
>TRBV29-1|TRBJ2-7
SVSYRDPRDEQY
>TRBV27|TRBJ2-3
ASSLSQTRARGTDTQY
>TRBV7-9|TRBJ2-1
ASSFSSFVNEQF
>TRBV13|TRBJ2-3
ASSSKPGTGGGRTDTQY
>TRBV7-6|TRBJ2-3
ASSLGGAEGTDTQY
>TRBV10-3|TRBJ1-1
AISGTGTGVTEAF
>TRBV6-5|-
ASRPGDKPYEQY
>TRBV5-1|TRBJ2-3
ASSLALSTDTQY
>TRBV20-1|TRBJ2-7
SARDFRLDRNEQY
>TRBV9|TRBJ2-7
ASSEDISYEQY
>TRBV20-1|TRBJ2-1
SQSRDNEQF
>TRBV4-2|TRBJ1-6
ASSQVGLRVLAGNSPLH
>TRBV27|TRBJ1-2
ASSPGGVFYGYT
>TRBV7-2|TRBJ1-6
ASSLGGRWGYNSPLH
>TRBV5-1|TRBJ2-2
ASSSTGPTGELF
>TRBV4-3|TRBJ1-2
ASSQEPANYGYT
>TRBV10-3|TRBJ2-1
AISGREGDEQF
>TRBV5-1|TRBJ2-3
ASRKQGVTTDTQY
>TRBV5-1|TRBJ1-5
ASSPVGGGNQPQH
>TRBV3-1|TRBJ2-5
ASSQDPSGGQETQY
>TRBV3-1|TRBJ2-7
ASSQGGDYIYEQY
>TRBV12-5|TRBJ2-1
ASGLGRSSYNEQF